This T cell receptor beta chain was observed in a study of cytomegalovirus exposure and HLA in healthy donors. This clone was detected a few times. PCR involved 60 Vbeta and 13 Jbeta primers. TCRdb's table, derived via immunoSEQ multiplex PCR, lists solely in-frame clones and lacks some. This table holds some 120,000 clones, roughly 80% found once. This receptor was obtained from a male donor in good health and CMV-seropositive. The sample taken for sequencing was PBMCs.

The CDR3 nucleotides are TGTGCCAGCAAGACAGGGGAAGGACCCCAGCATTTT. Encoded protein: CASKTGEGPQHF. V and J are TRBV7-2 and TRBJ1-5, with 8 bases that match TRBD1. Germline trimming cut 7 bases from V and 10 bases from J; bases unmatched to any gene: 6. The CDR3 runs 12 residues. CDR1 is SGHTA and CDR2 is FQGNSA in the germline V gene.